This T cell receptor beta chain was captured by sequencing in a study of blood T cell repertoires in COVID-19. The data were produced by immunoSEQ multiplex PCR, yet TCRdb's version contains in-frame clones alone and is incomplete. Of around 200,000 clones in the sample, 65% to 90% were seen once. V lost 5 bases, J lost 8 bases, and 10 bases lay in between. Germline CDR1 is SEHNR and CDR2 is FQNEAQ (reference sequence). This CDR3 is 12 amino acids long. The clonotype was recovered from an older man with acute or convalescent COVID-19. The rearrangement links TRBV7-9 to TRBJ2-1, with a weak D call TRBD2 (5 bases). What was sequenced was peripheral blood. CDR3 region: CASSPIGDEQFF. For the CDR3, the DNA is TGTGCCAGCAGCCCGATCGGGGATGAGCAGTTCTTC.